The 19 T cell receptor beta chains listed next were all sequenced from one sample in a study of cytomegalovirus exposure and HLA in healthy donors. Primers for the PCR totalled 60 Vbeta and 13 Jbeta. Sequencing used immunoSEQ multiplex PCR; TCRdb keeps in-frame clones, though not all of them. Among 150,000 to 200,000 clones listed, around 78% were seen once. The sequenced material came from PBMCs. Source of these receptors: a man aged 35 to 55 in good health and CMV-seronegative.

The chain combines TRBV30 with TRBJ1-1; 8 positions match TRBD1. Germline CDR1 reads GTSNPN; CDR2 reads SVGIG (reference sequence). The V gene end was trimmed by 1 base and the J gene end by 10 bases; junction bases not matched to a gene: 11. The CDR3 runs to 14 residues. CDR3 nucleotide sequence: TGTGCCTGGAGTGGAACGACAGGGGTAGATGCAGCTTTCTTT. Translation gives CAWSGTTGVDAAFF.

The chain is built from TRBV5-8 and TRBJ1-1; 8 bases are a match to TRBD1. V lost 4 bases and J lost 4; bases outside the gene matches: 6. Germline CDR1 is SGHTS and CDR2 is YDEGEE. This CDR3 contains 14 residues. Written as DNA, the CDR3 is TGTGCCAGCAGCGAGGACAGGGCCTTCACTGAAGCTTTCTTT. Protein product: CASSEDRAFTEAFF. Combining the CDR3 with reference TRBV5-8 and TRBJ1-1 gives the whole variable domain EAGVTQSPTHLIKTRGQQATLRCSPISGHTSVYWYQQALGLGLQFLLWYDEGEERNRGNFPPRFSGRQFPNYSSELNVNALELEDSALYLCASSEDRAFTEAFFGQGTRLTVV.

Only a few counts were recorded for this clone. V is TRBV19 and J is TRBJ2-7; D call uncertain. The CDR3 consists of 13 residues. Germline values: CDR1 LNHDA, CDR2 SQIVND (reference sequence). Trimming left V 2 bases short and J 7 bases short, with 12 bases between. CDR3 loop: CASSISGVLEQYF. CDR3 nucleotide sequence: TGTGCCAGTAGTATATCCGGAGTCCTGGAGCAGTACTTC.

This chain links TRBV7-2 with TRBJ2-7; TRBD2 matches 13 bases. CDR1 SGHTA and CDR2 FQGNSA come from the germline V gene. With V trimmed by 4 bases and J by 2 bases, 2 bases remained unmatched. There are 15 residues in the CDR3. The CDR3 is CASSSLAGGPYEQYF. For the CDR3, the DNA is TGTGCCAGCAGCTCACTAGCGGGAGGGCCCTACGAGCAGTACTTC.

This clone was recorded only once. The rearrangement links TRBV28 to TRBJ2-7, with 8 bases matching TRBD2. The CDR3 is 20 amino acids. The V segment lost 3 bases and the J segment 1 base; nucleotides outside the gene matches: 20. CDR1 is MDHEN, CDR2 SYDVKM, per germline. Here the CDR3 reads CASSFPSSSISGKESYEQYF. The CDR3 nucleotides are TGTGCCAGCAGTTTCCCCAGTTCCTCCATTAGCGGGAAAGAGTCCTACGAGCAGTACTTC.

This clone was found a few times. J is TRBJ1-3 and V is TRBV6-1; D is possibly TRBD1 (6 bases). The CDR3 is made up of 13 amino acids. Germline V lookup: CDR1 MNHNS, CDR2 SASEGT. V was trimmed by 3 bases and J by 7 bases, leaving 10 bases between them. The CDR3, as DNA: TGTGCCAGCAGTGACAGGGGAGGGAACACCATATATTTT. It translates to CASSDRGGNTIYF.

The chain combines TRBV29-1 with TRBJ2-7; maybe TRBD1 (6 bases). CDR3 length equals 13 residues. Germline lookup yields CDR1 SQVTM and CDR2 ANQGSEA. V dropped 4 bases and J dropped 6 bases, with 16 bases sitting between them. Here the CDR3 reads CSVARQLGGEQYV. CDR3 in DNA: TGCAGCGTTGCCCGACAGTTAGGGGGCGAGCAGTACGTC.

The chain is built from TRBV10-1 and TRBJ2-5, with 7 bases that match TRBD2. The V and J ends lost 8 bases and 2 bases, in that order; junction bases with no gene match: 14. The CDR3 totals 16 residues. CDR1 and CDR2 (germline): WNHNN, SYGVQD (reference sequence). CDR3 protein: CASSSVAGVGQETQYF. In DNA, the CDR3 is TGCGCCAGCTCATCAGTTGCGGGAGTTGGGCAAGAGACCCAGTACTTC.

The rearrangement links TRBV1 to TRBJ2-7; the DNA was not compared with TRBD1, the D call given in the table. TRBV1 is designated a pseudogene. The CDR3 spans 14 residues. The CDR3 DNA reads as TGCACCAGCAGCCCAGCTGGGCCCTCCTACGAGCAGTACTTC. It is translated as CTSSPAGPSYEQYF.

This clone came up once. CDR3 bases: TGTGCCAGCAGCTTGGAGGGGAATGAGCAGTTCTTC. Translating it yields CASSLEGNEQFF. The rearrangement links TRBV11-3 to TRBJ2-1; TRBD2 might be the D (6 bases). The V end lost 3 bases, the J end lost 7 bases, and 7 bases lay between the germline ends. CDR1 is SGHNT and CDR2 is YENEEA in the germline V gene. CDR3 length equals 12 residues.

This clone was observed a single time. The gene calls are TRBV7-8 and TRBJ1-5; tentatively, D is TRBD1 (5 bases). Germline loops: CDR1 SGHVS, CDR2 FQNEAQ. The CDR3 covers 15 residues. The V gene lost 1 base and the J gene lost 4 bases, with 11 bases spanning the gap. The CDR3 DNA sequence: TGTGCCAGCAGCTTAGACAGGATGGCTAATCAGCCCCAGCATTTT. Translating it yields CASSLDRMANQPQHF.

V gene TRBV7-3 combines with J gene TRBJ1-1; 7 positions agree with TRBD1. The CDR3 consists of 14 residues. J was trimmed by 3 bases and V by 2 bases; bases with no gene match: 3. In germline, CDR1 is SGHTA, CDR2 FQGTGA. The CDR3 DNA reads TGTGCCAGCAGCTTAGGGGGACAGCACACTGAAGCTTTCTTT. Translating gives CASSLGGQHTEAFF.

V is TRBV6-1 and J is TRBJ1-5, with D possibly TRBD1 on 5 matching bases. The CDR3 covers 13 residues. Germline loops: CDR1 MNHNS, CDR2 SASEGT. Trimming took 8 bases from V and 9 from J, leaving 17 bases between them. The CDR3 DNA reads as TGTGCCAGCTCTCCGGGGGTTTCTTGGCCCCAGCATTTT. The encoded protein is CASSPGVSWPQHF.

The chain couples TRBV28 to TRBJ2-4; 9 bases agree with TRBD1. V lost 4 bases, J lost 0 bases, and 4 bases stayed unmatched. This CDR3 spans 16 amino acids. Germline loops: CDR1 MDHEN, CDR2 SYDVKM. Here the CDR3 DNA reads TGTGCCAGCAGTTCCCCGGGACAGGGAGCCAAAAACATTCAGTACTTC. Translated, it gives CASSSPGQGAKNIQYF.

The chain couples TRBV27 to TRBJ2-6, with D possibly TRBD1 on 5 matching bases. CDR3 length: 17 amino acids. V lost 3 bases, J lost 1 base, and 13 bases lay in between. Germline loops: CDR1 MNHEY, CDR2 SMNVEV (reference sequence). This CDR3 reads CASSFFQGSSGANVLTF. DNA for the CDR3: TGTGCCAGCAGTTTTTTCCAGGGATCTTCTGGGGCCAACGTCCTGACTTTC.

V usage is TRBV30 and J usage is TRBJ2-2; D is ambiguous. The V gene lost 2 bases and the J gene lost 2 bases, with 6 bases spanning the gap. Germline V gene data show CDR1 as GTSNPN and CDR2 as SVGIG (reference sequence). The CDR3 totals 13 residues. The CDR3 DNA is TGTGCCTGGAGTCGACACAACACCGGGGAGCTGTTTTTT. This encodes CAWSRHNTGELFF.

The chain has TRBV4-1 and TRBJ2-2; a possible D gene is TRBD1 (6 bases). V lost 4 bases and J lost 7, with 22 bases in between. The CDR3 has 17 residues. Germline V gene lookup returns CDR1 MGHRA and CDR2 YSYEKL. CDR3 in DNA: TGCGCCAGCAGCCGGCAGCTCGGACAGCCCCACGGCGGGGAGCTGTTTTTT. Translation: CASSRQLGQPHGGELFF.

This clone was observed once. The chain employs TRBV6-5 and TRBJ2-1, with 10 bases that match TRBD1. Trimming cost V 6 bases and J 1 base; bases outside gene matches: 3. Germline V gives CDR1 MNHEY, CDR2 SVGAGI. CDR3 length: 15 residues. The CDR3 nucleotides are TGTGCCAGCAGGAGGACAGGGGGATCCTACAATGAGCAGTTCTTC. This gives the protein CASRRTGGSYNEQFF.

V and J are TRBV6-1 and TRBJ2-1; the match to TRBD2 covers 7 bases. This CDR3 is 15 amino acids long. Looked up from germline, CDR1 is MNHNS and CDR2 is SASEGT. Trimming removed 4 bases from V and 6 bases from J; junction bases left unmatched: 9. CDR3 region: CASSVEGGPGNEQFF. The DNA of the CDR3 is TGTGCCAGCAGTGTTGAGGGAGGGCCAGGCAATGAGCAGTTCTTC.